Following are 23 T cell receptor beta chains from one sample sequenced in a study of cytomegalovirus exposure and HLA in healthy donors. The PCR ran on 60 Vbeta and 13 Jbeta primers. Assay used: immunoSEQ multiplex PCR; TCRdb lists only in-frame clones, some missing. This table has around 210,000 clones, around 83% appearing once. The sample was PBMCs. The receptor source for this set is a girl under 10 years old in good health and CMV-seronegative.

This chain links TRBV10-2 with TRBJ2-5, with 12 bases fitting TRBD2. V gave up 3 bases and J gave up 7 bases; unmatched junction bases: 12. The CDR3 totals 17 residues. Per germline, CDR1 WSHSY and CDR2 SAAADI. DNA of the CDR3: TGCGCCAGCAGTGACCCGACTAGCGGGGGAGCAATGTGGACCCAGTACTTC. It is translated as CASSDPTSGGAMWTQYF.

This clone occurred a few times. The chain has TRBV6-1 and TRBJ2-1; 7 nucleotides line up with TRBD1. The CDR3 extends over 14 amino acids. The junction had 6 bases not matched to a gene; V was cut back by 0 bases and J by 10 bases. Germline V CDR1 and CDR2: MNHNS, SASEGT. The CDR3 reads CASSEAGTAVEQFF. The CDR3 region has the DNA TGTGCCAGCAGTGAAGCCGGGACAGCGGTAGAGCAGTTCTTC.

This chain links TRBV4-1 with TRBJ2-5, with D perhaps TRBD2 (6 bases). The better agreement between TRBJ2-7 and the DNA end casts doubt on the J call. CDR3 length: 13 amino acids. The germline V gene has CDR1 MGHRA and CDR2 YSYEKL. The CDR3 region has the DNA TGCGCCAGCAGCCCCGGGACTTGGTACGAGCAGTACTTC. It is translated as CASSPGTWYEQYF.

This clone turned up a few times. The chain links TRBV5-4 to TRBJ2-4; no clear D gene. Germline CDR1 is SGHNT and CDR2 is YYREEE (reference sequence). This CDR3 has 18 amino acids. V lost 4 bases, J lost 0 bases, and 20 bases lay in between. CDR3 residues: CASSPSNKAGLAKNIQYF. CDR3 coding DNA: TGTGCCAGCAGCCCCTCCAACAAGGCAGGATTAGCCAAAAACATTCAGTACTTC.

This chain links TRBV5-1 with TRBJ2-3, with D maybe TRBD1 (5 bases). The CDR3 is 13 residues long. V was cut by 0 bases and J by 5 bases, with 7 bases left in between. Germline CDR1 reads SGHRS; CDR2 reads YFSETQ. The CDR3 loop reads CASSLGTLDTQYF. CDR3 nucleotide sequence: TGCGCCAGCAGCTTGGGGACATTAGATACGCAGTATTTT. Full variable domain (missing parts from reference TRBV5-1 and TRBJ2-3): KAGVTQTPRYLIKTRGQQVTLSCSPISGHRSVSWYQQTPGQGLQFLFEYFSETQRNKGNFPGRFSGRQFSNSRSEMNVSTLELGDSALYLCASSLGTLDTQYFGPGTRLTVL.

The chain joins TRBV5-1 to TRBJ2-1, with D possibly being TRBD1 (7 bases). Germline V gene data show CDR1 as SGHRS and CDR2 as YFSETQ. V shed 3 bases and J shed 5 bases, with 24 bases lying between them. The CDR3 is 18 residues long. The CDR3 DNA reads TGCGCCAGCAGCTCGAAAGGAGGGGGCAAAGAGGCACACAATGAGCAGTTCTTC. As protein: CASSSKGGGKEAHNEQFF.

The chain couples TRBV5-4 to TRBJ1-1, with TRBD1 identical over 7 bases. The CDR3 runs to 16 residues. With V trimmed by 5 bases and J by 11 bases, 21 bases remained unmatched. Looked up from germline, CDR1 is SGHNT and CDR2 is YYREEE (reference sequence). The CDR3 nucleotides read TGTGCCAGCAGTCAAGACAGGGATGGATCCCGCCAACGGGCTTTCTTT. This encodes CASSQDRDGSRQRAFF.

The V call is TRBV5-1, the J call TRBJ1-3; D gene unclear. The CDR3 covers 14 residues. The germline CDR1 and CDR2 sequences are SGHRS and YFSETQ. V was cut by 2 bases and J by 3 bases, with 9 bases left in between. The CDR3 protein is CASSLRGDGNTIYF. CDR3 nucleotide sequence: TGCGCCAGCAGCTTACGAGGAGATGGAAACACCATATATTTT.

The chain links TRBV27 to TRBJ2-1, with 11 bases that match TRBD2. V lost 4 bases, J lost 7 bases, and 12 bases stayed unmatched. Germline CDR1 reads MNHEY; CDR2 reads SMNVEV (reference sequence). The CDR3 length is 17 residues. The CDR3 loop reads CASSSASTSGMGNEQFF. The CDR3 coding sequence is TGTGCCAGCAGTTCGGCCTCGACTAGCGGGATGGGAAATGAGCAGTTCTTC.

The rearrangement uses TRBV6-5 and TRBJ2-1; 8 positions agree with TRBD2. Germline V gene data show CDR1 as MNHEY and CDR2 as SVGAGI. The CDR3 extends over 14 amino acids. V shed 6 bases and J 9 bases; nucleotides not matched to a gene: 10. The CDR3 sequence: CASSRGLERAEQFF. DNA for the CDR3: TGTGCCAGCAGCCGGGGACTAGAGAGGGCTGAGCAGTTCTTC.

The gene calls are TRBV5-1 and TRBJ1-2; D call uncertain. This CDR3 contains 14 residues. Germline values: CDR1 SGHRS, CDR2 YFSETQ. V shed 0 bases and J shed 6 bases, with 12 bases lying between them. The CDR3 protein is CASSLEGSLDGYTF. DNA of the CDR3: TGCGCCAGCAGCTTGGAAGGAAGCCTAGATGGCTACACCTTC.

The J gene is TRBJ2-7, the V gene TRBV6-1; a weak D match, TRBD1 (6 bases). The CDR3 extends over 12 amino acids. Germline CDR1 and CDR2: MNHNS and SASEGT. Trimming removed 8 bases from V and 3 bases from J, with 11 bases in between. The CDR3 loop is CASEGVGYEQYF. Written as DNA, the CDR3 is TGTGCCAGCGAGGGGGTTGGCTACGAGCAGTACTTC.

The chain carries TRBV6-5 and TRBJ1-6, with D perhaps TRBD1 (5 bases). Trimming cost V 0 bases and J 10 bases, with 13 bases left between them. This CDR3 has 15 residues. CDR1 is MNHEY, CDR2 SVGAGI, per germline. The CDR3 region has the DNA TGTGCCAGCAGTTACTCGACAGAGCAAGGGTCACCCCTCCACTTT. This translates into CASSYSTEQGSPLHF.

The chain recombines TRBV4-2 with TRBJ2-2, with TRBD2 matching 8 bases. V shed 0 bases, J shed 1 base, and the junction held 1 base outside the gene matches. The CDR3 is made up of 16 amino acids. Germline assignment: CDR1 LGHNA and CDR2 YNFKEQ. CDR3 sequence (DNA): TGTGCCAGCAGCCAAGAAACTAGCGGGAACACCGGGGAGCTGTTTTTT. Encoded protein: CASSQETSGNTGELFF.

The chain employs TRBV19 and TRBJ2-1; TRBD2 agrees at 8 bases. The V segment lost 4 bases and the J segment 4 bases; nucleotides outside the gene matches: 0. CDR1 is LNHDA, CDR2 SQIVND, per germline (reference sequence). The CDR3 length is 13 residues. CDR3 amino acids: CASSSGGYNEQFF. CDR3 in DNA: TGTGCCAGTAGTAGCGGGGGGTACAATGAGCAGTTCTTC.

This clone was detected only once. The rearrangement links TRBV6-1 to TRBJ2-1, with unresolved D. Germline CDR1 is MNHNS and CDR2 is SASEGT. This CDR3 has 14 amino acids. The germline V and J ends were trimmed by 4 bases and 2 bases, with 9 bases remaining between them. CDR3 nucleotides: TGTGCCAGCAGTGTGGCTGCCCCCTACAATGAGCAGTTCTTC. Translated: CASSVAAPYNEQFF.

The gene calls are TRBV30 and TRBJ2-3, with 9 bases matching TRBD2. V shed 0 bases, J shed 3 bases, and the junction held 4 bases outside the gene matches. The length of the CDR3 is 15 residues. Germline CDR1 and CDR2: GTSNPN and SVGIG (reference sequence). Here the CDR3 reads CAWSVQTSGTDTQYF. The CDR3 DNA reads as TGTGCCTGGAGTGTACAGACTAGCGGTACAGATACGCAGTATTTT.

The V and J genes are TRBV7-3 and TRBJ2-1; 12 positions match TRBD2. The germline CDR1 and CDR2 sequences are SGHTA and FQGTGA. The CDR3 contains 15 residues. Trimming cost V 3 bases and J 5 bases; bases outside gene matches: 2. The CDR3 sequence is CASSFGLAGNNEQFF. The DNA for the CDR3 is TGTGCCAGCAGCTTCGGACTAGCGGGGAACAATGAGCAGTTCTTC.

This rearrangement joins TRBV7-6 to TRBJ2-1; 10 bases map to TRBD2. CDR3 length: 18 residues. J was trimmed by 8 bases and V by 5 bases; bases with no gene match: 18. In germline, CDR1 is SGHVS, CDR2 FNYEAQ. The CDR3 region is CASSRGLASGRVIDEQFF. CDR3 nucleotide sequence: TGTGCCAGCAGCCGCGGACTGGCCAGCGGGAGGGTAATCGATGAGCAGTTCTTC.

CDR3 residues: CASSLAGAPNEKLFF. In DNA, the CDR3 is TGTGCCAGCAGCTTAGCGGGGGCCCCTAATGAAAAACTGTTTTTT. The chain uses TRBV7-9 and TRBJ1-4; weak D call: TRBD1 (6 bases). This CDR3 region has 15 residues. V was pared by 0 bases and J by 3 bases, with 8 bases between. The germline CDR1 and CDR2 sequences are SEHNR and FQNEAQ (reference sequence).

This chain connects TRBV4-2 to TRBJ2-3; TRBD2 might be the D (6 bases). Trimming took off 1 base at V and 1 base at J, with 12 bases between the two ends. The CDR3 spans 16 residues. CDR1 and CDR2 (germline): LGHNA, YNFKEQ. This CDR3 reads CASSQGVSSGTDTQYF. CDR3 DNA: TGTGCCAGCAGCCAAGGGGTTTCTAGCGGCACAGATACGCAGTATTTT.

The rearrangement links TRBV2 to TRBJ2-2, with D maybe TRBD1 (5 bases). V was pared by 7 bases and J by 2 bases, with 8 bases between. This CDR3 region has 13 residues. Germline assignment: CDR1 SNHLY and CDR2 FYNNEI. CDR3 sequence (DNA): TGTGCCAGCACAGGGAATAACACCGGGGAGCTGTTTTTT. Protein product: CASTGNNTGELFF.

CDR3 in amino acids: CASSPSVGHYNSPLHF. The CDR3 DNA follows: TGCGCCAGCAGCCCCTCCGTGGGACACTATAATTCACCCCTCCACTTT. J is TRBJ1-6 and V is TRBV4-1; D might be TRBD1 (6 bases). The germline gives CDR1 MGHRA, CDR2 YSYEKL. V was cut by 4 bases and J by 3 bases, with 13 bases left in between. This CDR3 has 16 residues.